A selection of T cell receptor beta chains follows, all from one sample in a study of OX40 agonist ivuxolimab in advanced cancers. Some clones are missing from TCRdb's copy, which holds only in-frame ones; the method was immunoSEQ multiplex PCR. The sample consists of some 33,000 clones, around 90% of them appearing once. This specimen consisted of CD4+ or CD8+ T cells sorted from blood, obtained in a trial of the OX40 agonist ivuxolimab. Source of these receptors: an adult with an advanced solid tumor such as melanoma, head and neck, liver or kidney cancer. Each CDR3 is given with its conserved first and last residue.

TRBV4-3	15	TRBJ1-1	CASSQDAGGVTEAFF
TRBV2	13	TRBJ2-2	CASSEGRAGELFF
TRBV7-9	15	TRBJ1-1	CASSLLGDMNTEAFF
TRBV6-4	17	TRBJ2-3	CASRTPGTGSRADTQYF
TRBV27	15	TRBJ1-1	CASSLLSIKGTEAFF
TRBV15	13	TRBJ1-2	CATSDPGFNGYTF
TRBV12-5	14	TRBJ1-2	CASGFDWRMSGYTF
TRBV29-1	15	TRBJ2-2	CSVEGLAGETGELFF
TRBV21-1	16	TRBJ1-2	CASSKTLTGGVGGYTF
TRBV4-1	16	TRBJ2-7	CASSQSSSPVPQEQYF
TRBV1	16	TRBJ2-1	CTSSPSRRTSYNEQFF
TRBV9	15	TRBJ2-3	CASSFSGRDTDTQYF
TRBV11-2	13	TRBJ2-3	CASSPAGTDTQYF
TRBV5-1	13	TRBJ1-1	CASHDRGYTEAFF
TRBV7-9	12	TRBJ2-7	CASSLASHEQYF
TRBV7-6	16	TRBJ2-5	CASSHAASGANAPQYF
TRBV19	15	TRBJ1-5	CASNPLGVTYQPQHF
TRBV7-9	12	TRBJ1-1	CASSLAAGEAFF
TRBV6-5	14	TRBJ1-5	CASTPRQGHQPQHF
TRBV15	14	TRBJ1-1	CATSLRGDATEAFF
TRBV6-1	15	TRBJ2-1	CASRTGTSGSMEQFF
TRBV6-1	15	TRBJ1-1	CASSEVARSNTEAFF
TRBV6-5	15	TRBJ1-5	CASSLGQGGNQPQHF
TRBV6-1	17	TRBJ2-1	CASSEALQGPNYNEQFF
TRBV4-1	17	TRBJ1-1	CASSQAGIGQGSIEAFF
TRBV6-1	13	TRBJ2-7	CAIRGTSVYEQYF
TRBV10-1	19	TRBJ2-3	CASRGRLGLAQTSTDTQYF
TRBV28	15	TRBJ1-2	CASSFGARGNYGYTF
TRBV6-5	14	TRBJ1-3	CASRFQGTGNTIYF
TRBV4-1	15	TRBJ1-1	CASSQDTGTGTEAFF
TRBV19	18	TRBJ2-7	CASSKKTGGTMSSYEQYF
TRBV5-5	14	TRBJ1-4	CASSSWTPREKLFF
TRBV2	18	TRBJ2-2	CASRGGQDGLAYTGELFF
TRBV27	13	TRBJ1-1	CASSLPTGSEAFF
TRBV4-1	15	TRBJ2-2	CASSRGQRFTGELFF
TRBV27	14	TRBJ1-2	CASSPFQGNYGYTF
TRBV27	15	TRBJ2-2	CASSPPGPTTGELFF